These T cell receptor beta chains were read from a single sample in a study of blood T cell repertoires in COVID-19. Sequencing used immunoSEQ multiplex PCR; TCRdb keeps in-frame clones, though not all of them. The sample has 250,000 to 300,000 clones, approximately 88% seen once; the top ten hold 10% to 13%. The source material was peripheral blood. These receptor sequences come from a woman aged 70-85 years with COVID-19, enrolled during active disease. The CDR3 runs from the conserved cysteine through the conserved F or W. D genes are given only for firm matches. Only part of the rows carry a size: once, few, many, or a class if the clone is expanded.

TRBJ1-5 | 16 | TRBD1 | few | TRBV28 | CASSYTGGSGNQPQHF | TGTGCCAGCAGTTATACAGGGGGAAGTGGCAATCAGCCCCAGCATTTT
TRBJ1-3 | 15 | . | . | TRBV19 | CASSMGALSGNTIYF | TGTGCCAGTAGTATGGGGGCCCTCTCTGGAAACACCATATATTTT
TRBJ2-6 | 17 | . | . | TRBV5-5 | CASSLAPGSSGANVLTF | TGTGCCAGCAGCTTGGCCCCAGGGTCCTCTGGGGCCAACGTCCTGACTTTC
TRBJ2-1 | 16 | TRBD2 | . | TRBV28 | CASSLLAGAKYNEQFF | TGTGCCAGCAGTTTACTAGCGGGAGCGAAATACAATGAGCAGTTCTTC
TRBJ1-2 | 16 | TRBD1 | once | TRBV5-6 | CASSFRDRGIRYGYTF | TGTGCCAGCAGTTTTCGGGACAGGGGAATTCGGTATGGCTACACCTTC
TRBJ1-4 | 13 | TRBD1 | . | TRBV19 | CASSVDRDEKLFF | TGTGCCAGTAGTGTTGACAGGGACGAAAAACTGTTTTTT
TRBJ1-1 | 14 | TRBD1 | . | TRBV30 | CAWGSDRRNPEAFF | TGTGCCTGGGGCTCGGACAGGCGCAACCCTGAAGCTTTCTTT
TRBJ2-7 | 13 | . | . | TRBV4-1 | CASSLTRIHEQYF | TGCGCCAGCAGCCTGACTAGGATCCACGAGCAGTACTTC
TRBJ2-5 | 15 | TRBD2 | . | TRBV30 | CAWQPGLAGVRTQYF | TGTGCCTGGCAACCGGGACTAGCGGGGGTTAGGACCCAGTACTTC
TRBJ1-2 | 14 | TRBD1 | . | TRBV18 | CASSPTGGVYGYTF | TGTGCCAGCTCACCAACAGGGGGTGTGTATGGCTACACCTTC
TRBJ2-1 | 16 | TRBD2 | . | TRBV5-1 | CASSLRLAGGYGEQFF | TGCGCCAGCAGCTTGCGGCTAGCGGGAGGTTATGGTGAGCAGTTCTTC
TRBJ2-1 | 15 | TRBD2 | . | TRBV4-3 | CASSRTSGNYNEQFF | TGCGCCAGCAGCCGGACTAGCGGGAACTACAATGAGCAGTTCTTC
TRBJ1-5 | 15 | TRBD1 | . | TRBV5-8 | CASSPEQGEPQPQHF | TGTGCCAGCAGCCCGGAACAGGGGGAGCCTCAGCCCCAGCATTTT
TRBJ2-2 | 14 | TRBD2 | . | TRBV4-2 | CASSPGGRGGELFF | TGTGCCAGCTCGCCGGGCGGGAGAGGTGGGGAGCTGTTTTTT